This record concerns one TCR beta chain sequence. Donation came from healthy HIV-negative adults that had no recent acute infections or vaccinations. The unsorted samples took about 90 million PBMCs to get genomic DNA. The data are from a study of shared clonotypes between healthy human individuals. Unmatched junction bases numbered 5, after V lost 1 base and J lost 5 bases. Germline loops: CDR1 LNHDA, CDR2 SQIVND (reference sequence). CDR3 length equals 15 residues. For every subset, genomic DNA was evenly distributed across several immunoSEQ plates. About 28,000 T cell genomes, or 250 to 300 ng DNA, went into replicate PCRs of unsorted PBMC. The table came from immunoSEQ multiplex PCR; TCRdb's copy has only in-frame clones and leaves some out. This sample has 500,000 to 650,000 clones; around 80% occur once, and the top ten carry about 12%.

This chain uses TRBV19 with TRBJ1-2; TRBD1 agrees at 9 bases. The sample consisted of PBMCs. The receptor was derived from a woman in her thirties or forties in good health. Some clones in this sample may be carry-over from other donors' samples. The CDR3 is CASSIGGQGWYGYTF. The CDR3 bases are TGTGCCAGTAGTATAGGGGGACAGGGTTGGTATGGCTACACCTTC.